This T cell receptor (beta chain) stems from a study of T-cell memory formation after mild COVID-19. Turning to this clonotype: Its antigen is as yet unknown.

UMIs and sample barcodes were carried by the TCR alpha and TCR beta cDNA libraries that 5'RACE produced using constant-segment primers. TCRdb redid the calling of the 5' RACE reads with MiXCR, one entry per CDR3 protein. Found here are 500,000 to 550,000 distinct CDR3 sequences, around 21% of them singletons; the top ten hold roughly an eighth. Germline CDR1 and CDR2: MNHEY and SVGEGT. Deletions cut 7 bases from V and 5 bases from J, with 16 bases between. There are 14 residues in the CDR3. Study results and limitations: Clones contracting over day 15 to 85 were CD4/CD8 balanced, with later expanders leaning CD4+. A second wave of clones peaked on day 37, and their SARS-CoV-2 specificity went unconfirmed. The appearance of some responding clones in pre-infection memory suggested that cross-reactive memory joined.

Input material: PBMCs or a T cell subset sorted from them (not recorded which). The receptor comes from an adult woman who had mild COVID-19 (a few samples of this study predate the infection). Cell type and time point are not known. The chain couples TRBV6-2 or TRBV6-3 to TRBJ2-3; no reliable D call. The CDR3 DNA follows: TGTGCCAGCATCGGCGGCCCCTTTGGAGATACGCAGTATTTT. Its translation is CASIGGPFGDTQYF.